The clone carrying this T cell receptor beta chain occurred a few times. Its target is unknown. TCRdb's table, derived via immunoSEQ multiplex PCR, lists solely in-frame clones and lacks some. Of about 130,000 clones listed, approximately 89% are singletons. This record belongs to a study of T cell responses to AZD1222 COVID-19 vaccine. Broader study findings: Spike-specific TCRs gained breadth and depth after people received two AZD1222 doses.

V lost 5 bases, J lost 3 bases, and 11 bases lay in between. The CDR3 is 13 amino acids. Germline values: CDR1 SGHTA, CDR2 FQGNSA. Sequencing used peripheral blood, obtained on day 0 of AZD1222 vaccination. The source is an adult in good health. This chain uses TRBV7-2 with TRBJ2-7, with D perhaps TRBD1 or TRBD2 (5 bases each). CDR3 loop: CASSPGPNYEQYF. DNA for the CDR3: TGTGCCAGCAGCCCGGGGCCAAACTACGAGCAGTACTTC.